These 11 T cell receptor beta chains were all obtained from the same sample, sequenced in a study of blood T cell repertoires in COVID-19. The method was immunoSEQ multiplex PCR; TCRdb's version includes in-frame clones alone and lacks a portion of them. The sample lists fewer than 75,000 clones; around 85% were seen once. The material sequenced was peripheral blood. The receptors here all came from a man between 45 and 60 years old with active COVID-19.

This chain joins TRBV7-2 and TRBJ2-4; 9 bases fit TRBD1. CDR3 length equals 14 residues. Unmatched junction bases numbered 4, after V lost 5 bases and J lost 5 bases. Germline V gene data show CDR1 as SGHTA and CDR2 as FQGNSA. In DNA form, the CDR3 reads TGTGCCAGCAGCCCGCGGACAGGGGAAAACATTCAGTACTTC. This codes for CASSPRTGENIQYF.

This clone was detected a few times. This chain uses TRBV7-8 with TRBJ2-5; the match to TRBD1 covers 7 bases. The CDR3 has 12 amino acids. Trimming took 5 bases from V and 14 from J; bases not matched to a gene: 11. Germline V gene sequence: CDR1 SGHVS, CDR2 FQNEAQ. The CDR3 loop is CASSPPFGQAYF. CDR3 coding DNA: TGTGCCAGCAGCCCCCCCTTTGGACAGGCTTACTTC.

The rearrangement links TRBV11-3 to TRBJ2-1; D possibly corresponds to TRBD2 (5 bases). CDR1 and CDR2 (germline): SGHNT, YENEEA. The CDR3 is 15 amino acids. V was shortened by 1 base and J by 2 bases, with 9 bases between the two germline ends. The CDR3 is CASSLVSGAYNEQFF. The CDR3 nucleotides are TGTGCCAGCAGCTTAGTTTCCGGGGCCTACAATGAGCAGTTCTTC.

The chain carries TRBV7-8 and TRBJ1-2, with 8 bases lining up with TRBD1. CDR3 length: 17 amino acids. Germline CDR1 reads SGHVS; CDR2 reads FQNEAQ. Trimming cost V 1 base and J 4 bases; bases outside gene matches: 11. The CDR3 region has the DNA TGTGCCAGCAGCTTAGATAAGGACAGGGCCTACGGCTATGGCTACACCTTC. Translating gives CASSLDKDRAYGYGYTF.

The chain combines TRBV2 with TRBJ1-6, with a tentative D call TRBD1 (6 bases). The V end was cut by 10 bases, the J end by 1 base, with 11 bases between. This CDR3 is 14 amino acids long. Germline-derived CDR1 and CDR2 are SNHLY and FYNNEI. CDR3 region: CANQQGSYNSPLHF. The CDR3 DNA is TGTGCCAACCAACAGGGTTCCTATAATTCACCCCTCCACTTT.

J is TRBJ2-5 and V is TRBV12-3 or TRBV12-4; D is unclear. The germline V and J ends were trimmed by 0 bases and 2 bases, with 4 bases remaining between them. CDR3 size: 13 residues. The CDR3 DNA is TGTGCCAGCAGTTTAGCATATCAAGAGACCCAGTACTTC. Its protein product is CASSLAYQETQYF.

V usage is TRBV5-4 and J usage is TRBJ2-7; TRBD1 might be the D (6 bases). Trimming pared 2 bases from V and 0 bases from J, leaving 12 bases between. The length of the CDR3 is 15 residues. Germline V gene sequence: CDR1 SGHNT, CDR2 YYREEE (reference sequence). The CDR3 bases are TGTGCCAGCAGCTTAGGCCCGGACAGCTCCTACGAGCAGTACTTC. Translation: CASSLGPDSSYEQYF.

There are a few counts of this clone. This chain links TRBV19 with TRBJ1-4; 8 nucleotides agree with TRBD1. Losses at the gene ends were 6 bases for V and 8 bases for J; bases not matched to a gene: 11. Germline V gene sequence: CDR1 LNHDA, CDR2 SQIVND (reference sequence). The length of the CDR3 is 15 residues. CDR3 amino acids: CASRPSGQGREKLFF. The DNA for the CDR3 is TGTGCCAGTAGACCGTCCGGACAGGGCCGGGAAAAACTGTTTTTT.

This clone has more than one count but fewer than ten. The chain recombines TRBV11-2 with TRBJ2-6; weak D call: TRBD2 (6 bases). V shed 2 bases and J shed 1 base, with 18 bases lying between them. This CDR3 comprises 19 residues. Germline assignment: CDR1 SGHAT and CDR2 FQNNGV. CDR3 nucleotides: TGTGCCAGCAGCTTATATCTTGGCCGCGGGGCGTCTGGGGCCAACGTCCTGACTTTC. This sequence encodes CASSLYLGRGASGANVLTF.

The J gene is TRBJ2-5, the V gene TRBV24-1; TRBD1 matches 7 bases. V dropped 5 bases and J dropped 5; count of bases not matched to a gene: 4. The CDR3 contains 13 residues. Germline V gene sequence: CDR1 KGHDR, CDR2 SFDVKD. This chain's CDR3 is CATSGDRVETQYF. CDR3 bases: TGTGCCACCAGTGGCGACAGGGTGGAGACCCAGTACTTC.

The rearrangement uses TRBV15 and TRBJ2-3; tentatively, D is TRBD2 (6 bases). Germline V gene data show CDR1 as LNHNV and CDR2 as YYDKDF (reference sequence). Trimming cost V 1 base and J 1 base, with 9 bases left between them. This CDR3 contains 15 residues. DNA for the CDR3: TGTGCCACCAGCAGAGGGAGGGAAGGCACAGATACGCAGTATTTT. Its translation: CATSRGREGTDTQYF.